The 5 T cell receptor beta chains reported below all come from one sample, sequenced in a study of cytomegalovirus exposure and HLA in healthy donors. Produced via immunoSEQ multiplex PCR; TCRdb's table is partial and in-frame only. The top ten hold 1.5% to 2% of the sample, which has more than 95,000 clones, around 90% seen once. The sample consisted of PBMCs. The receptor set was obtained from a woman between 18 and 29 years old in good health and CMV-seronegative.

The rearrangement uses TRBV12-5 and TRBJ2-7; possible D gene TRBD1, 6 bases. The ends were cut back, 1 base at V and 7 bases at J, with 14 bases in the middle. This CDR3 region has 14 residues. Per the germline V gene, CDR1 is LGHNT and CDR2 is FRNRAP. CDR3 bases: TGTGCTAGTGGTTTGGGAGACAGGTCCGTGGAGCAGTACTTC. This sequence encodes CASGLGDRSVEQYF.

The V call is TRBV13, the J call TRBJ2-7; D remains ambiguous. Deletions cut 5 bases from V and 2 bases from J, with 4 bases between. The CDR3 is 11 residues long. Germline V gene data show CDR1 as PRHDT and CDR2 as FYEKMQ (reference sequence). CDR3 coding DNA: TGTGCCAGCAGCGCGGCCTACGAGCAGTACTTC. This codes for CASSAAYEQYF.

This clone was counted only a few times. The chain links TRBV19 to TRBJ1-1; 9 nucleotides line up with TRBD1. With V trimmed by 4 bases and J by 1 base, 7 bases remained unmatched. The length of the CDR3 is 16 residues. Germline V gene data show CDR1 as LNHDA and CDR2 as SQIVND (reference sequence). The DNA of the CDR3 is TGTGCCAGTAGTACAACCGGGACAGGGCGGAACACTGAAGCTTTCTTT. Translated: CASSTTGTGRNTEAFF.

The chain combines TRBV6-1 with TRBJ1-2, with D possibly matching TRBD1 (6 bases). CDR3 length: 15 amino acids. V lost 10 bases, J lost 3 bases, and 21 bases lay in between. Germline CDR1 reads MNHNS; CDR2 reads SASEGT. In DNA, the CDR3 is TGTGCCACCCAGCCTTGGGGGCTAGAAGACTATGGCTACACCTTC. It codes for CATQPWGLEDYGYTF.

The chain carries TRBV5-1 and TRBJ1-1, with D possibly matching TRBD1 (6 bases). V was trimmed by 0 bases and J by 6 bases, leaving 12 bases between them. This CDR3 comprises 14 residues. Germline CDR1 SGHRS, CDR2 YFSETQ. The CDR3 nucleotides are TGCGCCAGCAGCTTGGCCCAACAGGGCTCTGAAGCTTTCTTT. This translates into CASSLAQQGSEAFF.